What follows describes a single T cell receptor (beta chain). The antigen is undetermined. This sample was taken from a study of T cells in Graves' hyperthyroidism and ophthalmopathy. PBMCs were obtained from roughly 10 ml fresh peripheral blood. Using RNA transcripts as the source, TCR beta CDR3 regions were amplified. HTBI primers were the set used in a first-round RT-PCR of the TCR CDR3. A single record per CDR3 protein comes from TCRdb applying MiXCR to the multiplex PCR reads. The sample includes about 690,000 distinct CDR3 sequences, 15% to 20% seen only once; the top ten take about a sixth. This CDR3 has 13 residues. The V segment lost 7 bases and the J segment 4 bases; nucleotides outside the gene matches: 7. From germline, CDR1 is SQVTM and CDR2 ANQGSEA. General study results and limits: Most thyroid clonotypes expanded above 0.001 were also detected in blood. Ophthalmopathy was separated from stable hyperthyroidism by a 13 V-J model.

This receptor was identified in a man aged 45 to 65 with Graves' hyperthyroidism. The rearrangement joins TRBV29-1 to TRBJ1-2; 9 positions agree with TRBD1. Sequenced material: blood. The DNA for the CDR3 is TGCAGCGCCTACAGGGGGCTCGTCTATGGCTACACCTTC. Protein sequence: CSAYRGLVYGYTF.